This T cell receptor beta chain was retrieved from a study of T cell responses to AZD1222 COVID-19 vaccine. Study-level findings and limits: None of the repertoires were sampled until the peak T cell response had passed. Nearly half of spike-specific TCRs reportedly target variant regions that are unmutated in the B.1.351 and B.1.1.7 variants. The span of vaccine-associated CD4 TCRs extended across spike, with dominance at 160-218 and 743-854.

Comment on this clone: What it binds is not known.

Some clones are missing from TCRdb's copy, which holds only in-frame ones; the method was immunoSEQ multiplex PCR. This table has about 150,000 clones, about 92% appearing once. With 2 bases removed from V and 7 bases from J, the gap between germline ends came to 12 bases. The CDR3 totals 14 residues. Per germline, CDR1 MNHEY and CDR2 SVGEGT. J is TRBJ1-5 and V is TRBV6-2 or TRBV6-3; tentatively, D is TRBD1 (5 bases). The input for sequencing was peripheral blood, taken 28 days after the second AZD1222 dose. The sequence derives from an adult who received the AZD1222 COVID-19 vaccine. The CDR3 loop is CASSYPGGGQPQHF. The DNA for the CDR3 is TGTGCCAGCAGTTACCCCGGGGGAGGGCAGCCCCAGCATTTT.